Listed below are T cell receptor beta chains from one sample, sequenced in a study of T-cell reconstitution after alpha-beta-depleted transplantation in children. Each CDR3 protein gets one entry after TCRdb re-called the PCR reads with MiXCR. The sample shows 500,000 to 650,000 distinct CDR3 sequences, roughly 13% of them seen only once. Sample: PBMCs, mostly from graft donor cells, taken 360 days after TCRalphabeta/CD19-depleted stem cell transplant. Every receptor here comes from a male patient aged 5 to 17 who had a stem cell transplant for acute myeloid leukemia, so the T cells may come from the graft donor. Each CDR3 is given with its conserved first and last residue. D genes are given only for firm matches. The size field is filled for only some rows; it gives once, few, many or a size class.

V gene,clone size,D gene,J gene,CDR3 DNA,CDR3 protein
TRBV28,NA,NA,TRBJ1-2,TGTGCCAGCAGTTTGAGCAGGGGAAACTATGGCTACACCTTC,CASSLSRGNYGYTF
TRBV4-3,few,TRBD2,TRBJ2-1,TGCGCCAGCAGCCATTCAGTAGCGGGGGTCTACAATGAGCAGTTCTTC,CASSHSVAGVYNEQFF
TRBV3-1,NA,TRBD2,TRBJ2-7,TGTGCCAGCAGCCAAGATAAGGGACTAGCGGGAGTGCACGAGCAGTACTTC,CASSQDKGLAGVHEQYF
TRBV28,many,NA,TRBJ2-1,TGTGCCAGCAGTTTTTTCAGGGTGGGTTTGAATGAGCAGTTCTTC,CASSFFRVGLNEQFF
TRBV20-1,NA,TRBD1,TRBJ1-2,TGCAGTGCTAGAGCTAAGGGGACAGAAAACTATGGCTACACCTTC,CSARAKGTENYGYTF
TRBV28,NA,NA,TRBJ1-1,TGTGCCAGCAGGCCACCCCGTGAGACCCCTGTGAAGGCTTTCTTT,CASRPPRETPVKAFF
TRBV27,few,TRBD1,TRBJ2-2,TGTGCCAGCAGTTTAAAGGCAGGGGGCACCGGGGAGCTGTTTTTT,CASSLKAGGTGELFF
TRBV20-1,few,NA,TRBJ2-7,TGCAGTGCTACTAGGGGAGGAGCCTACGAGCAGTACTTC,CSATRGGAYEQYF
TRBV29-1,NA,TRBD1,TRBJ2-7,TGCAGCGTTAGGGAGACAGGGGGCGATTCCTACGAGCAGTACTTC,CSVRETGGDSYEQYF
TRBV7-8,few,NA,TRBJ2-7,TGTGCCAGCAGCCCCCGAGAAAAAGTTACTACGTTCGAGCAGTACTTC,CASSPREKVTTFEQYF
TRBV5-1,NA,NA,TRBJ2-7,TGCGCCAGCAGCTTCGTACCAGTGTTGGCCTACGAGCAGTACTTC,CASSFVPVLAYEQYF
TRBV12-3/TRBV12-4,NA,NA,TRBJ2-7,TGTGCCAGCAGTTCCCCGCGGGGCGAAGTCTGGGACGAGCAGTACTTC,CASSSPRGEVWDEQYF